This TCR beta chain stems from a study of cytomegalovirus exposure and HLA in healthy donors. Overall study context: There were some 120 million unique TCR beta sequences, drawn from about 179 million T cells, in an earlier analysis. Researchers found that more than 70% of under 450 genotyped donors fell within the Caucasian-associated ancestry cluster.

Notes on the study in general: Most observed TCR sequences were rare, whereas some public TCRs were detected in many donors.

Trimming at V came to 4 bases and at J to 3 bases, leaving 7 bases not matched to a gene. Germline-derived CDR1 and CDR2 are SGHRS and YFSETQ. The CDR3 is 16 amino acids. On this clone: Its antigen is not identified.

The PCR employed 60 Vbeta primers together with 13 Jbeta primers. Sequenced by immunoSEQ multiplex PCR; TCRdb stores in-frame clones only, minus some. Of about 200,000 clones in the sample, nearly 80% were seen once. What was sequenced was PBMCs. This TCR came from a man younger than 35 in good health and CMV-seronegative. The chain links TRBV5-1 to TRBJ2-2, with 9 bases lining up with TRBD1. The CDR3 region has the DNA TGCGCCAGCAGCCGTGGACAGGGGCCCCACACCGGGGAGCTGTTTTTT. It specifies CASSRGQGPHTGELFF.